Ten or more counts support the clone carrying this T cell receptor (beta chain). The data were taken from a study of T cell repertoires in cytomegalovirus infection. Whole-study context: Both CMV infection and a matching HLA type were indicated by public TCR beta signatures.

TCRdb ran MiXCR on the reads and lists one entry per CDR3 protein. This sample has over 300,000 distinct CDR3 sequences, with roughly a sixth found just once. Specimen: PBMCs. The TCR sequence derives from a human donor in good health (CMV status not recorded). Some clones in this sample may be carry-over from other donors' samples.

As DNA, the CDR3 is TGCAGTGCTAGGAAAAGGGGGGGGAACTACAATGAGCAGTTCTTC. Translated, it gives CSARKRGGNYNEQFF. The chain links TRBV20-1 to TRBJ2-1, with D maybe TRBD2 (7 bases). From germline, CDR1 is DFQATT and CDR2 SNEGSKA (reference sequence). V shed 3 bases and J shed 3 bases, with 15 bases lying between them. The CDR3 is made up of 15 amino acids.